Following are 10 T cell receptor beta chains from one sample sequenced in a study of CD8 T cells in ankylosing spondylitis. General study findings and limits: The study identified a TCR beta motif of about eight highly homologous variants that appeared characteristic of ankylosing spondylitis blood.

These receptors are not linked to any known antigen. TCRdb called the 5' RACE reads again in MiXCR, with one record for every CDR3 protein. The table lists about 700,000 distinct CDR3 sequences, 15% to 20% of them singletons. Material for sequencing was blood, either unsorted or a sorted T cell fraction (not recorded which). The receptor source for this set is a male donor with ankylosing spondylitis.

V usage is TRBV28 and J usage is TRBJ1-3; no clear D. CDR3 length: 13 amino acids. Germline loops: CDR1 MDHEN, CDR2 SYDVKM. Trimming pared 7 bases from V and 4 bases from J, leaving 11 bases between. The CDR3 is CASTGWIGNTIYF. The CDR3 DNA is TGTGCCAGCACGGGGTGGATCGGAAACACCATATATTTT.

This clonotype was detected only a few times. The rearrangement uses TRBV11-2 and TRBJ1-2, with 7 bases fitting TRBD1. The ends lost 0 bases at V and 4 bases at J; junction bases unmatched: 5. Germline-derived CDR1 and CDR2 are SGHAT and FQNNGV. The CDR3 is made up of 15 amino acids. CDR3 amino acids: CASSLDRTGPYGYTF. CDR3 DNA: TGTGCCAGCAGCTTAGATAGGACAGGCCCCTATGGCTACACCTTC.

The rearrangement uses TRBV7-2 and TRBJ2-1; D ambiguous. The CDR3 length is 15 residues. V gave up 2 bases and J gave up 1 base, with 9 bases separating them. Germline CDR1 SGHTA, CDR2 FQGNSA. The CDR3 bases are TGTGCCAGCAGCTTAAGGGATCCGTCCTACAATGAGCAGTTCTTC. It codes for CASSLRDPSYNEQFF.

J is TRBJ2-7 and V is TRBV5-1; the D gene is possibly TRBD1 (6 bases). V lost 4 bases, J lost 2 bases, and 19 bases lay in between. Germline V gene sequence: CDR1 SGHRS, CDR2 YFSETQ. The CDR3 loop spans 16 amino acids. CDR3 sequence (DNA): TGCGCCAGCAGCCTACCGACAGGTGCCGCTCCCTACGAGCAGTACTTC. It is translated as CASSLPTGAAPYEQYF.

This clonotype was seen repeatedly, ten times or more. The chain carries TRBV5-1 and TRBJ2-2; D unresolved. The CDR3 has 14 amino acids. Deletions cut 2 bases from V and 7 bases from J, with 12 bases between. In germline, CDR1 is SGHRS, CDR2 YFSETQ. The CDR3 loop is CASSFPTYDGELFF. The CDR3 DNA sequence: TGCGCCAGCAGCTTCCCTACGTATGACGGGGAGCTGTTTTTT. Using reference TRBV5-1 and TRBJ2-2 for the parts outside the CDR3, the full variable domain is KAGVTQTPRYLIKTRGQQVTLSCSPISGHRSVSWYQQTPGQGLQFLFEYFSETQRNKGNFPGRFSGRQFSNSRSEMNVSTLELGDSALYLCASSFPTYDGELFFGEGSRLTVL.

This clonotype was recorded a few times. The V call is TRBV7-8, the J call TRBJ2-2; possibly TRBD1 or TRBD2 for D (5 bases each). The CDR3 spans 15 residues. CDR1 is SGHVS, CDR2 FQNEAQ, per germline. V was trimmed by 6 bases and J by 2 bases, leaving 13 bases between them. CDR3 sequence (DNA): TGTGCCAGCAGATCCCGGGACCTTAACACCGGGGAGCTGTTTTTT. It yields the protein CASRSRDLNTGELFF.

This clonotype was counted a few times. This sequence joins TRBV5-1 and TRBJ2-1; 11 nucleotides match TRBD2. This CDR3 contains 15 residues. Unmatched junction bases numbered 6, after V lost 3 bases and J lost 7 bases. The V gene's germline CDR1 is SGHRS and CDR2 YFSETQ. CDR3 protein: CASSSFSGRGNEQFF. CDR3 sequence (DNA): TGCGCCAGCAGCTCTTTTAGCGGGAGGGGTAATGAGCAGTTCTTC. Based on the CDR3 plus reference TRBV5-1 and TRBJ2-1, the full variable domain is KAGVTQTPRYLIKTRGQQVTLSCSPISGHRSVSWYQQTPGQGLQFLFEYFSETQRNKGNFPGRFSGRQFSNSRSEMNVSTLELGDSALYLCASSSFSGRGNEQFFGPGTRLTVL.

A few counts support this clonotype. This chain connects TRBV12-3 or TRBV12-4 to TRBJ1-5; TRBD1 agrees at 7 bases. The V and J ends lost 4 bases and 10 bases, in that order; junction bases with no gene match: 4. The CDR3 totals 12 residues. The CDR3 nucleotides read TGTGCCAGCAGTTCGACAGGGTTACCCCAGCATTTT. Amino acid sequence: CASSSTGLPQHF.

This chain links TRBV15 with TRBJ2-7; D possibly corresponds to TRBD1 (7 bases). Per the germline V gene, CDR1 is LNHNV and CDR2 is YYDKDF (reference sequence). CDR3 length equals 15 residues. The V end lost 0 bases, the J end lost 6 bases, and 15 bases lay between the germline ends. The CDR3 DNA reads TGTGCCACCAGCAGAGATGGCAACAGGGGAGGCGAGCAGTACTTC. Protein sequence: CATSRDGNRGGEQYF.

There are a few counts of this clonotype. The chain carries TRBV11-2 and TRBJ2-4, with 7 bases identical to TRBD1. Germline V gene sequence: CDR1 SGHAT, CDR2 FQNNGV. Germline trimming cut 5 bases from V and 6 bases from J; bases unmatched to any gene: 7. The CDR3 has 14 amino acids. CDR3 bases: TGTGCCAGCAGCCCTCAGACAGGGCGAAACATTCAGTACTTC. Its translation: CASSPQTGRNIQYF.